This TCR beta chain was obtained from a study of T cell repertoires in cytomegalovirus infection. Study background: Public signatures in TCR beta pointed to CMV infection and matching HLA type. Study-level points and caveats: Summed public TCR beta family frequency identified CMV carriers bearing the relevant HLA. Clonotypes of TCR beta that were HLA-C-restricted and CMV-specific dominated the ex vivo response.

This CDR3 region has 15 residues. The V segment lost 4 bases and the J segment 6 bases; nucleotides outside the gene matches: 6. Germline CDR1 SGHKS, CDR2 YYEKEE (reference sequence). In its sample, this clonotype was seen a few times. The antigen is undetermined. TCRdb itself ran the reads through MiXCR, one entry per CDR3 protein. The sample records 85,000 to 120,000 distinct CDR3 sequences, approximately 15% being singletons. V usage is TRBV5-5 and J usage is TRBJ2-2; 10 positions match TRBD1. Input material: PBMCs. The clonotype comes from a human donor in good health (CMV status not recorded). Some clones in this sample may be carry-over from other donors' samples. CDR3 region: CASSAGTGESGELFF. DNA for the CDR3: TGTGCCAGCAGCGCTGGGACAGGGGAATCCGGGGAGCTGTTTTTT.